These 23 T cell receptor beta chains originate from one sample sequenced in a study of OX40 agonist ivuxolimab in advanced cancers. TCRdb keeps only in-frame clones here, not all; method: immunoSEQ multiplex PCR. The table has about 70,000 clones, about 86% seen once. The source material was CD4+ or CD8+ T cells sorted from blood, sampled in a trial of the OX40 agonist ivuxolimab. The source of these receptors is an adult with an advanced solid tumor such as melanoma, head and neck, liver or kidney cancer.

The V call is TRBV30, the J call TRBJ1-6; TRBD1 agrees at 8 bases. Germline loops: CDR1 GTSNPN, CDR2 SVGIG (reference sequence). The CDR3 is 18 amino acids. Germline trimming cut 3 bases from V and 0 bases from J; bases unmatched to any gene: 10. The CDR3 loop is CAWRGAGGVRSYNSPLHF. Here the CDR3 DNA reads TGTGCCTGGAGGGGGGCAGGGGGCGTTCGCTCCTATAATTCACCCCTCCACTTT.

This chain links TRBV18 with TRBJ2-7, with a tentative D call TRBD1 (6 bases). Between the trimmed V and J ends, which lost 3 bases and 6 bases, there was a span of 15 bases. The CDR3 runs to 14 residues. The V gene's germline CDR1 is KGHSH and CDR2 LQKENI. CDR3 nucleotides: TGTGCCAGCTCACCTCAGGGGACCCCTGCCGAGCAGTACTTC. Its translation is CASSPQGTPAEQYF. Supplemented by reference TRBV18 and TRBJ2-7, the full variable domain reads NAGVMQNPRHLVRRRGQEARLRCSPMKGHSHVYWYRQLPEEGLKFMVYLQKENIIDESGMPKERFSAEFPKEGPSILRIQQVVRGDSAAYFCASSPQGTPAEQYFGPGTRLTVT.

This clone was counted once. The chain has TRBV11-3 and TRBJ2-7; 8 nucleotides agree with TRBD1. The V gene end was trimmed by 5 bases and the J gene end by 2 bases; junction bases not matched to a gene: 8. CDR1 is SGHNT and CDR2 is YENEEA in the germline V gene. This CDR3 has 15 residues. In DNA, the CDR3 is TGTGCCAGCAGCCCGATCAGACAGGGGACCTACGAGCAGTACTTC. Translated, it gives CASSPIRQGTYEQYF. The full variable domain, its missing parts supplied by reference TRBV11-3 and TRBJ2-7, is EAGVVQSPRYKIIEKKQPVAFWCNPISGHNTLYWYLQNLGQGPELLIRYENEEAVDDSQLPKDRFSAERLKGVDSTLKIQPAELGDSAVYLCASSPIRQGTYEQYFGPGTRLTVT.

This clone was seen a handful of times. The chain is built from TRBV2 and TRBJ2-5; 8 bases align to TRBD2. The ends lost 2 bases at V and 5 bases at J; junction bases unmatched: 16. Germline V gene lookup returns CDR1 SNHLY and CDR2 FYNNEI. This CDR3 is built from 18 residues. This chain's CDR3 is CASSEFSWRGADKETQYF. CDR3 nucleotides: TGTGCCAGCAGTGAATTTTCTTGGCGGGGGGCGGACAAGGAGACCCAGTACTTC.

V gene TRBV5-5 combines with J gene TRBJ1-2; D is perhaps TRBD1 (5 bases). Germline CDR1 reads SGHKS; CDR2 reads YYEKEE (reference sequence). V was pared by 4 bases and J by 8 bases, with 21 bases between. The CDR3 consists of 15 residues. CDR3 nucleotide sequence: TGTGCCAGCAGCCAGACAGTCCCGGTTACTTGGGGCTACACCTTC. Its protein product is CASSQTVPVTWGYTF.

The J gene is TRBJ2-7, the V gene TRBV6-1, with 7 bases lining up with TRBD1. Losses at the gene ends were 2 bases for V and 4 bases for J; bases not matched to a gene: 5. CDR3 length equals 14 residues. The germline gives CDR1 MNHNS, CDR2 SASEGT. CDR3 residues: CASSEPGGRYEQYF. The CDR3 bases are TGTGCCAGCAGTGAACCAGGGGGAAGGTACGAGCAGTACTTC.

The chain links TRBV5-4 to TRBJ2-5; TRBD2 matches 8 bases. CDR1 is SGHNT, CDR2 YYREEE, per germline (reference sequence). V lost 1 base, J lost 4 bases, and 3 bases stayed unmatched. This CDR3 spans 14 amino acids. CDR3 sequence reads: CASSLREGSETQYF. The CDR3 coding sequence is TGTGCCAGCAGCTTGCGGGAGGGTTCAGAGACCCAGTACTTC.

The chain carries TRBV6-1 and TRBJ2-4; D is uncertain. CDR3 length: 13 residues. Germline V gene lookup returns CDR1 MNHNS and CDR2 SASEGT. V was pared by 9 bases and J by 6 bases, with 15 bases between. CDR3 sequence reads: CASRTDSRNIQYF. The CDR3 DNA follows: TGTGCCAGTCGTACAGATAGTCGAAACATTCAGTACTTC.

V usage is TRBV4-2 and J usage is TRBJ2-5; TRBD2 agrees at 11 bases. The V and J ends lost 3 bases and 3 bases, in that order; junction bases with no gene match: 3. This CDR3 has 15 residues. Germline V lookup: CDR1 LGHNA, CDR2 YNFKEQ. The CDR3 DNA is TGTGCCAGCAGCCAGTTGACTAGCGGGGAAGAGACCCAGTACTTC. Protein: CASSQLTSGEETQYF.

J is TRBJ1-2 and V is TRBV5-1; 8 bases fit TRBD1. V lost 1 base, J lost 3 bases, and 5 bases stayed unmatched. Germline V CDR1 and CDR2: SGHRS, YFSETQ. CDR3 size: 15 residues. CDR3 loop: CASSLPGQAYYGYTF. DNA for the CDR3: TGCGCCAGCAGCTTGCCGGGACAGGCATACTATGGCTACACCTTC.

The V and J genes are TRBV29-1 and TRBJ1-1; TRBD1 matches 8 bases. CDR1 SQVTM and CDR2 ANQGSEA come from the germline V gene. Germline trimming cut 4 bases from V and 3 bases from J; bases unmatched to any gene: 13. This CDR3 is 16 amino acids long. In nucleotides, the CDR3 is TGCAGCGTTGCTCGGGGGCAGGGGGCAGGGGACACTGAAGCTTTCTTT. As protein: CSVARGQGAGDTEAFF.

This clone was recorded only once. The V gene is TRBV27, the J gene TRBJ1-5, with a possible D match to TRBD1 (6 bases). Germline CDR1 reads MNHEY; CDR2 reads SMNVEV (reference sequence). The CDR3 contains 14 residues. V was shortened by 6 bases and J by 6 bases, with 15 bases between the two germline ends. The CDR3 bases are TGTGCCAGCAGCAAAACAGGGTCGGGTCAGCCCCAGCATTTT. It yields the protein CASSKTGSGQPQHF.

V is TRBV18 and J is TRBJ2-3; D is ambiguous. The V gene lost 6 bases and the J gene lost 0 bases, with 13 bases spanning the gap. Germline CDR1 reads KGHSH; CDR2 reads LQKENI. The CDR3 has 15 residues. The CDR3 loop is CASSPVLSSTDTQYF. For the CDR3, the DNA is TGTGCCAGCTCCCCAGTCTTAAGCAGCACAGATACGCAGTATTTT.

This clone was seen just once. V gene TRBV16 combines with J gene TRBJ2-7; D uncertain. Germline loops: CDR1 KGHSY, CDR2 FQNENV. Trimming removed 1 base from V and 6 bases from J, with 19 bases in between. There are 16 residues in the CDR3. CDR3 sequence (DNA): TGTGCCAGCAGCCAATTGAGTAGTCCCAAGTTGGGCGAGCAGTACTTC. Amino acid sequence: CASSQLSSPKLGEQYF.

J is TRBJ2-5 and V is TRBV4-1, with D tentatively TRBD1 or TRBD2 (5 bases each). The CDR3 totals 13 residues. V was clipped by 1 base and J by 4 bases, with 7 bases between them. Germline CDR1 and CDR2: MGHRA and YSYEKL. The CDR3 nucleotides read TGCGCCAGCAGCCAAGTGAGGGGAGAGACCCAGTACTTC. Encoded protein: CASSQVRGETQYF.

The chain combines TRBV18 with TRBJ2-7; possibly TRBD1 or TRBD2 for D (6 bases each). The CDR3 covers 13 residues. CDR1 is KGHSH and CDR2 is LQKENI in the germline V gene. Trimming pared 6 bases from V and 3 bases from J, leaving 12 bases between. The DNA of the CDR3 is TGTGCCAGCTCGGGGGGCCCCAGCTACGAGCAGTACTTC. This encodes CASSGGPSYEQYF. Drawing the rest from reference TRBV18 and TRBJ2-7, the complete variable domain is NAGVMQNPRHLVRRRGQEARLRCSPMKGHSHVYWYRQLPEEGLKFMVYLQKENIIDESGMPKERFSAEFPKEGPSILRIQQVVRGDSAAYFCASSGGPSYEQYFGPGTRLTVT.

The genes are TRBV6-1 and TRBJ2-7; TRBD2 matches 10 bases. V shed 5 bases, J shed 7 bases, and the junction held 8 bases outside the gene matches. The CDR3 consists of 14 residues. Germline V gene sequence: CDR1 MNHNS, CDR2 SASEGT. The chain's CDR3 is CASSPSGSRGEQYF. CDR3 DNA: TGTGCCAGCAGTCCTAGCGGGAGCAGGGGGGAGCAGTACTTC.

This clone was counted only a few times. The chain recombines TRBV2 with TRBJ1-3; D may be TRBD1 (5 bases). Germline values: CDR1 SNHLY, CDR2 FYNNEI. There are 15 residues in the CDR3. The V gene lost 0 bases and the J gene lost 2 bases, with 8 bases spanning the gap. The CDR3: CASSEAGGPGNTIYF. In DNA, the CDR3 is TGTGCCAGCAGTGAAGCGGGGGGACCTGGAAACACCATATATTTT.

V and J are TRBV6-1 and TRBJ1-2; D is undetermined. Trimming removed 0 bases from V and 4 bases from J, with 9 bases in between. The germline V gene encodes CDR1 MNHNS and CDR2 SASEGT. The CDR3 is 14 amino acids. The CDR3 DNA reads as TGTGCCAGCAGTGAAGCTTCGGGGATCTATGGCTACACCTTC. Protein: CASSEASGIYGYTF.

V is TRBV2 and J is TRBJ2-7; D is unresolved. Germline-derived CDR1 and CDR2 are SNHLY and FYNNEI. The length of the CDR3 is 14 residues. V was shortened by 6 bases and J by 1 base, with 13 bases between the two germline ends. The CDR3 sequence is CASSRHEPSYEQYF. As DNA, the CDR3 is TGTGCCAGCAGCCGACACGAGCCTTCCTACGAGCAGTACTTC.

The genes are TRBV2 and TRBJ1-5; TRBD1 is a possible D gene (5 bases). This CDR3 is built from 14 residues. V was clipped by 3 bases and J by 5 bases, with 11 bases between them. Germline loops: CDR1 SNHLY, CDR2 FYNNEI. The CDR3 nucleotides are TGTGCCAGCAGTGACGATGGGACCTATCAGCCCCAGCATTTT. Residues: CASSDDGTYQPQHF. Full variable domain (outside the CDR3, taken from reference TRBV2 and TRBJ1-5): EPEVTQTPSHQVTQMGQEVILRCVPISNHLYFYWYRQILGQKVEFLVSFYNNEISEKSEIFDDQFSVERPDGSNFTLKIRSTKLEDSAMYFCASSDDGTYQPQHFGDGTRLSIL.

The CDR3 sequence is CASSDTVEQYF. The CDR3, as DNA: TGTGCCAGCAGCGATACAGTCGAGCAGTACTTC. The chain has TRBV6-1 and TRBJ2-7, with D hard to call. V lost 6 bases and J lost 6, with 9 bases in between. Germline V gives CDR1 MNHNS, CDR2 SASEGT. This CDR3 is 11 amino acids long.

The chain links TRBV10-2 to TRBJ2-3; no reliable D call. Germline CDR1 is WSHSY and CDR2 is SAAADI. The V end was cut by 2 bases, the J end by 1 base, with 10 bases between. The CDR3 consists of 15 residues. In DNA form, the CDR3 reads TGCGCCAGCAGTGAGGGCGCACTTCGCACAGATACGCAGTATTTT. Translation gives CASSEGALRTDTQYF.